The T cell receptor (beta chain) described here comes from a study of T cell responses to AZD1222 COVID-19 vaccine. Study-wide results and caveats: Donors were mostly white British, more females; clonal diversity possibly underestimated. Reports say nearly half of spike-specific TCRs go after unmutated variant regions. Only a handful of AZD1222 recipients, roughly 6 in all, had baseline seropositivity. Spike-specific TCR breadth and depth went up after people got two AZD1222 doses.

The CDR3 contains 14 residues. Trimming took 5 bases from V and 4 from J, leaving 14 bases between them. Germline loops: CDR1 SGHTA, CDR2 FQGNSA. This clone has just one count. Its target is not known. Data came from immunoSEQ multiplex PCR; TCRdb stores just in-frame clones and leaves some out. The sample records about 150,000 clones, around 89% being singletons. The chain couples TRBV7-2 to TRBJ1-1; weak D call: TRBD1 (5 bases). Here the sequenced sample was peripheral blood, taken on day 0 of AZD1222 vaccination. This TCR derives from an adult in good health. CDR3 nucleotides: TGTGCCAGCAGCCTGAGGCAGGGCGGCACTGAAGCTTTCTTT. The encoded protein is CASSLRQGGTEAFF.